This T cell receptor (beta chain) appears in the sequencing data of a study of PD-1 blockade in classical Hodgkin lymphoma. Findings and limits, study-wide: Healthy donors were reported to have higher baseline TCR diversity than newly diagnosed patients. Repertoire differences lack defined causes, possibly disease activity or prior therapy.

Stated time point: newly diagnosed, previously untreated cHL patient sample. As for this clone: Its cognate antigen is unknown.

Only in-frame clones appear in the TCRdb table, and some are missing; sequencing was by immunoSEQ multiplex PCR. The sample consists of over 60,000 clones, roughly 92% of them appearing once. The sequence was obtained from a human donor with classical Hodgkin lymphoma. The sequenced material came from peripheral blood mononuclear cells (PBMCs).

Here the CDR3 reads CASSLSPTGELFF. CDR3 coding DNA: TGTGCCAGCAGCTTGTCACCCACCGGGGAGCTGTTTTTT. The V and J genes are TRBV5-8 and TRBJ2-2; D not certain. CDR3 length: 13 residues. V lost 1 base and J 4 bases, leaving 5 bases between the germline ends. The germline V gene encodes CDR1 SGHTS and CDR2 YDEGEE.